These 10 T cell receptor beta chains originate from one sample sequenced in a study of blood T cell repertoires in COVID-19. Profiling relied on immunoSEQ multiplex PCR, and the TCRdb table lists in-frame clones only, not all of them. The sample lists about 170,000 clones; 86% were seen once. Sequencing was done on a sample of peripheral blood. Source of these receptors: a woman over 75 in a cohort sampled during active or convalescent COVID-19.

CDR3 in amino acids: CSVSGGGRAYEQYF. For the CDR3, the DNA is TGCAGCGTGTCAGGGGGCGGGCGGGCCTACGAGCAGTACTTC. V usage is TRBV29-1 and J usage is TRBJ2-7; 8 bases map to TRBD1. CDR3 length equals 14 residues. The germline V gene has CDR1 SQVTM and CDR2 ANQGSEA. Unmatched junction bases numbered 9, after V lost 6 bases and J lost 2 bases.

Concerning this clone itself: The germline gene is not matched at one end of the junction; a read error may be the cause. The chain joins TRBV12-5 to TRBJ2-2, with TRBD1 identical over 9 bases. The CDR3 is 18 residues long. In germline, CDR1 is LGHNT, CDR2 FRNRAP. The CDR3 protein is CASGPKDRGLSNTGELFF. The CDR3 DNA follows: TGTGCTAGTGGTCCCAAGGACAGGGGTCTTTCGAATACCGGGGAGCTGTTTTTT.

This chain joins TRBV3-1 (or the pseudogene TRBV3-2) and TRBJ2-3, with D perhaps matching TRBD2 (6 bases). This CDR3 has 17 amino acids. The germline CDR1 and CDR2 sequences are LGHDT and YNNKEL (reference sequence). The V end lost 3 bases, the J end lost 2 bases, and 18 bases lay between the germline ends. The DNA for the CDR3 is TGTGCCAGCAGCCACCGACCGGGACTGAAGACCACAGATACGCAGTATTTT. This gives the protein CASSHRPGLKTTDTQYF.

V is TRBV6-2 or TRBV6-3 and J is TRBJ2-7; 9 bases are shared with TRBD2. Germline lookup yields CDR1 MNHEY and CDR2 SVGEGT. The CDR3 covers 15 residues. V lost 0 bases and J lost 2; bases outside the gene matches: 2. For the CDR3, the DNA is TGTGCCAGCAGTTACTCTAGCGGGGGCCCCTACGAGCAGTACTTC. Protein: CASSYSSGGPYEQYF.

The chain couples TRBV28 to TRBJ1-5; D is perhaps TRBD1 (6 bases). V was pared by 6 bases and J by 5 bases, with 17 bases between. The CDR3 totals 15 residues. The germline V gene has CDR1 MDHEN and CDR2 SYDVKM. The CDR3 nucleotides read TGTGCCAGCAGGCTCAGGGGATTAAGCTATCAGCCCCAGCATTTT. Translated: CASRLRGLSYQPQHF.

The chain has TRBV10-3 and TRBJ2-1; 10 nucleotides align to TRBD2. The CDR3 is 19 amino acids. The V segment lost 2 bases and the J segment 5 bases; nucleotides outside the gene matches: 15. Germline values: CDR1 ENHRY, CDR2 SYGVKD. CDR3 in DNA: TGTGCCATCAGTGAGCCCCTGGGGGGGCTAGCGGGAGACCACAATGAGCAGTTCTTC. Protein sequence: CAISEPLGGLAGDHNEQFF.

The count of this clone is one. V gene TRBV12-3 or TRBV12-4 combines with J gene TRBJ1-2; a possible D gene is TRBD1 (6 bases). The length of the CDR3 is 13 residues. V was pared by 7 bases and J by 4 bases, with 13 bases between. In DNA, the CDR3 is TGTGCCAGCACCAACTGGGACATCTATGGCTACACCTTC. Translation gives CASTNWDIYGYTF.

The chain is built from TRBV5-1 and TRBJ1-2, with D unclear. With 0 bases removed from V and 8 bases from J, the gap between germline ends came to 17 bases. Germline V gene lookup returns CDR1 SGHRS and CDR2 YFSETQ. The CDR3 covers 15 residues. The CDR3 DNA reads TGCGCCAGCAGCTTGGCGACTGAAGCGCGGAGGGGCTACACCTTC. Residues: CASSLATEARRGYTF. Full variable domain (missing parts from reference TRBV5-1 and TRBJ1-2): KAGVTQTPRYLIKTRGQQVTLSCSPISGHRSVSWYQQTPGQGLQFLFEYFSETQRNKGNFPGRFSGRQFSNSRSEMNVSTLELGDSALYLCASSLATEARRGYTFGSGTRLTVV.

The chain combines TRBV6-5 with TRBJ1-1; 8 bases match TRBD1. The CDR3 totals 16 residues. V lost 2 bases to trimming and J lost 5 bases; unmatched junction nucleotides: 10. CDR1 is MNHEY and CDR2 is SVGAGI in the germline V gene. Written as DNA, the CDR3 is TGTGCCAGCAGTTACCGAACATTCAGGGGGCCGACTGAAGCTTTCTTT. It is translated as CASSYRTFRGPTEAFF.

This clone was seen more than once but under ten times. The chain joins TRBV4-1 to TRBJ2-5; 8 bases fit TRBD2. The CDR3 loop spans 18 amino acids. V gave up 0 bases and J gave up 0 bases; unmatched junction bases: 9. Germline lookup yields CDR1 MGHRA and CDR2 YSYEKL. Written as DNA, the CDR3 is TGCGCCAGCAGCCAAGATGGGCTAGCGGGCTTCTACCAAGAGACCCAGTACTTC. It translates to CASSQDGLAGFYQETQYF.